This T cell receptor beta chain appears in the sequencing data of a study of T cell repertoires in cytomegalovirus infection. Across the whole study: Recently identified HLA-C-restricted CMV epitopes were used, and well-studied HLA-B-restricted CMV epitopes were used as well. In public TCR beta signatures, there were indications of both CMV infection and matching HLA type.

About this clonotype itself: Its antigen is currently unknown. A junction end diverges from the germline sequence, so it may reflect a read error.

Study-level points and caveats: CMV carriers having the relevant HLA were flagged by cumulative public TCR beta family frequency. Ex vivo, HLA-C-restricted CMV-specific TCR beta clonotypes prevailed over the rest of the response.

TCRdb passed the reads through MiXCR, listing each CDR3 protein once. This sample yields approximately 1,000,000 distinct CDR3 sequences, of which 30% to 40% are seen a single time; about 14% belongs to the top ten. Germline V gene lookup returns CDR1 SEHNR and CDR2 FQNEAQ (reference sequence). The CDR3 consists of 15 residues. Sequencing used cultured CD8+ T cells from PBMCs, obtained from culture after CMV antigen stimulation. The chain uses TRBV7-9 and TRBJ1-2; D not resolved. The TCR sequence derives from a human donor in good health (CMV status not recorded). Some clones in this sample may be carry-over from other donors' samples. In DNA, the CDR3 is TGTGCCGGCAGTCCGACGGCAGCCCCTAACTATGGCTACACCTTC. Translation: CAGSPTAAPNYGYTF. The variable domain in full, completed from reference TRBV7-9 and TRBJ1-2, reads DTGVSQNPRHKITKRGQNVTFRCDPISEHNRLYWYRQTLGQGPEFLTYFQNEAQLEKSRLLSDRFSAERPKGSFSTLEIQRTEQGDSAMYLCAGSPTAAPNYGYTFGSGTRLTVV.